The clone carrying this T cell receptor beta chain was found many times. The data were taken from a study of low-dose radiotherapy and immunotherapy resistance in tumors. First-strand cDNA used TRAV- and TRBV-specific primers, covering alpha and beta chains. The PCR that amplified TCRs ran for approximately 20 cycles, relying on a constant-region primer and a V-primer adapter. TCRdb recomputed calls from the reads with MiXCR, one row per CDR3 protein. Of fewer than 50,000 distinct CDR3 sequences listed, less than 30% are singletons. Trimming removed 6 bases from V and 7 bases from J, with 19 bases in between. CDR1 is SGHAT and CDR2 is FQDESV in the germline V gene (reference sequence). The CDR3 loop spans 15 amino acids. Time point: after trial treatment. Treatment of the sample: LDRT plus nivolumab, ipilimumab, low-dose cyclophosphamide and aspirin (RACIN trial).

Sequencing was performed on PBMCs, taken after low-dose radiotherapy plus immunotherapy. This TCR came from a male donor with prostate cancer. The V gene is TRBV11-1, the J gene TRBJ2-1; possibly TRBD1 for D (5 bases). The CDR3 loop reads CASRIGADSANEQFF. The CDR3 DNA sequence: TGTGCCAGCAGAATAGGGGCCGACTCGGCAAATGAGCAGTTCTTC.